This T cell receptor (beta chain) was captured in a study of blood T cell repertoires in COVID-19. About the study: Spain, Italy and the United States supplied samples that represented acute and convalescent COVID-19. PBMCs, B-cell-depleted T cells, or T cells were the source of the cDNA or gDNA that made up the material.

In the original processing: Reference gene primer amplification gave nucleated cell count estimates. The data were produced by immunoSEQ multiplex PCR, yet TCRdb's version contains in-frame clones alone and is incomplete. V and J calls and clone size are copied from that table; D and trimming were computed from the DNA. This table holds about 140,000 clones, around nine tenths found once. The CDR3 covers 13 residues. Trimming took off 5 bases at V and 1 base at J, with 8 bases between the two ends. Germline V gives CDR1 SGHAT, CDR2 FQDESV (reference sequence). The sequencing sample was made of peripheral blood. J is TRBJ1-1 and V is TRBV11-1; tentative D call: TRBD1 (5 bases). This clonotype was obtained from a woman aged 45-59 years with acute or convalescent COVID-19. The chain's CDR3 is CASSQTANTEAFF. The CDR3 DNA reads as TGTGCCAGCAGCCAGACAGCGAACACTGAAGCTTTCTTT.